This T cell receptor (beta chain) was obtained from a study of blood T cell repertoires in COVID-19. Turning to the study itself: Nucleic acid was either cDNA or gDNA, and it came from T cells, B-cell-depleted T cells, or PBMCs.

Per the study methods: From reference gene primer amplification, estimates of nucleated cell counts were derived. Clones were sequenced by immunoSEQ multiplex PCR, and TCRdb holds only the in-frame ones, with some missing. That table supplies the V and J calls and clone size; D and trimming were determined from the DNA. The sample comprises around 370,000 clones, more than 75% of which are singletons, and roughly 3.3% rests with the top ten. The CDR3 has 13 amino acids. The germline V gene has CDR1 LGHNT and CDR2 FRNRAP. V was clipped by 6 bases and J by 3 bases, with 12 bases between them. The sequencing input was peripheral blood. The TCR originated in a woman between 18 and 30 years old who had recovered from COVID-19. This chain joins TRBV12-5 and TRBJ2-7; possibly TRBD2 for D (6 bases). DNA of the CDR3: TGTGCTAGTGGACGGGTGGGGGGCTACGAGCAGTACGTC. It codes for CASGRVGGYEQYV.